The entry below describes one T cell receptor beta chain. The antigen is unknown. This entry belongs to a study of CXCR3-negative and CXCR3-positive naive CD8 T cells. Overall study context: Cumulative TRB read yield was roughly 130 million, averaging about 1.5 +/- 0.3 million per library.

Overall study findings and caveats: Both naive subsets had comparably high diversity; memory CD8+ cells much lower. Hydrophobicity was higher for TRB CDR3s found in CXCR3-positive naive cells than in CXCR3-negative naive cells.

This CDR3 is 13 amino acids long. Germline V gene data show CDR1 as LGHNA and CDR2 as YSLEER. UMI-labeled 5' RACE TRB cDNA libraries were prepared from the cells. Each CDR3 protein gets one entry in TCRdb, which reprocessed the 5' RACE reads and gives no DNA. Its listing shows some 67,000 distinct CDR3 sequences. The sequence was obtained from a human donor in good health. Some clones in this sample may be carry-over from other donors' samples. This sequence joins TRBV4-3 and TRBJ1-1; the D gene TCRdb calls, TRBD1, cannot be checked with no DNA. Specimen: naive CXCR3- CD8+ T cells from blood. The subset here: CD45RO-CCR7+CD27+CD95- naive CD8+ T cells lacking CXCR3 (TNR3-). This CDR3 is CASSQIGTGEAFF.